A selection of T cell receptor beta chains follows, all from one sample in a study of cytomegalovirus exposure and HLA in healthy donors. Using immunoSEQ multiplex PCR, the repertoire was profiled, and TCRdb retains in-frame clones only, with some absent. In the table there are around 280,000 clones, about 87% of which are singletons. The sample was PBMCs. These TCRs come from a woman under 30 in good health and CMV-seronegative. CDR3s include the opening cysteine and the closing phenylalanine or tryptophan. A D gene is named only where the DNA matches it firmly. The listing skips clone size in some rows; elsewhere it reads once, few, many or a size class.

j_call: TRBJ1-5; d_call: -; clone_size: -; v_call: TRBV5-1; cdr3_nt: TGCGCCAGCAGCTTGGGTTCAGGAGGTAATAGCAATCAGCCCCAGCATTTT; cdr3_aa: CASSLGSGGNSNQPQHF
j_call: TRBJ1-3; d_call: TRBD1; clone_size: -; v_call: TRBV5-4; cdr3_nt: TGTGCCAGCAGCCCCCGGGGACAGGGGGGAAACACCATATATTTT; cdr3_aa: CASSPRGQGGNTIYF
j_call: TRBJ1-5; d_call: TRBD1; clone_size: -; v_call: TRBV2; cdr3_nt: TGTGCCAGCAGTGCCAGGACAGGGAGAGGGGATCAGCCCCAGCATTTT; cdr3_aa: CASSARTGRGDQPQHF
j_call: TRBJ1-3; d_call: TRBD1; clone_size: once; v_call: TRBV15; cdr3_nt: TGTGCCACCAGCAGCGACAGGGGGCCAGGAAACACCATATATTTT; cdr3_aa: CATSSDRGPGNTIYF
j_call: TRBJ2-2; d_call: -; clone_size: -; v_call: TRBV10-3; cdr3_nt: TGTGCCATCAGGTCAACACAGGGGAACACCGGGGAGCTGTTTTTT; cdr3_aa: CAIRSTQGNTGELFF
j_call: TRBJ2-1; d_call: -; clone_size: -; v_call: TRBV5-4; cdr3_nt: TGTGCCAGCAGCCCCGTGGCAGGCTCCAAATGGAAAAATGAGCAGTTCTTC; cdr3_aa: CASSPVAGSKWKNEQFF
j_call: TRBJ1-2; d_call: TRBD1; clone_size: few; v_call: TRBV2; cdr3_nt: TGTGCCAGCAGACAAAGACAGGGGGCCGTCGAGGGCTACACCTTC; cdr3_aa: CASRQRQGAVEGYTF
j_call: TRBJ2-7; d_call: -; clone_size: -; v_call: TRBV2; cdr3_nt: TGTGCCAGCAGTGCTGAACAGGGTACCTACGAGCAGTACTTC; cdr3_aa: CASSAEQGTYEQYF
j_call: TRBJ1-2; d_call: -; clone_size: -; v_call: TRBV18; cdr3_nt: TGTGCCAGCTCACCACGAAGGGAGGATGGCTACACCTTC; cdr3_aa: CASSPRREDGYTF
j_call: TRBJ1-1; d_call: -; clone_size: -; v_call: TRBV9; cdr3_nt: TGTGCCAGCAAACACACCCAGGGGAATCGCACTGAAGCTTTCTTT; cdr3_aa: CASKHTQGNRTEAFF
j_call: TRBJ1-6; d_call: -; clone_size: -; v_call: TRBV19; cdr3_nt: TGTGCCAGTAGCCTATTGGACTTTTATGGAGGTAATTCACCCCTCCACTTT; cdr3_aa: CASSLLDFYGGNSPLHF
j_call: TRBJ2-3; d_call: TRBD2; clone_size: -; v_call: TRBV11-2; cdr3_nt: TGTGCCAGCAGCTTGATGGAGCGGGGGCCCACAGATACGCAGTATTTT; cdr3_aa: CASSLMERGPTDTQYF
j_call: TRBJ1-2; d_call: -; clone_size: once; v_call: TRBV5-6; cdr3_nt: TGTGCCAGCAGCTTCTTCAACTATGGCTACACCTTC; cdr3_aa: CASSFFNYGYTF
j_call: TRBJ2-3; d_call: -; clone_size: -; v_call: TRBV4-1; cdr3_nt: TGCGCCAGCAGCCAAGGCCGGTCTAGCACAGATACGCAGTATTTT; cdr3_aa: CASSQGRSSTDTQYF
j_call: TRBJ1-1; d_call: -; clone_size: once; v_call: TRBV6-5; cdr3_nt: TGTGCCAGCAGCCCCCCTGGCAGGGAGAACACTGAAGCTTTCTTT; cdr3_aa: CASSPPGRENTEAFF
j_call: TRBJ1-5; d_call: -; clone_size: once; v_call: TRBV6-1; cdr3_nt: TGTGCCAGCAGCTCACTCAGGTCTTCCAATCAGCCCCAGCATTTT; cdr3_aa: CASSSLRSSNQPQHF
j_call: TRBJ1-2; d_call: -; clone_size: -; v_call: TRBV7-2; cdr3_nt: TGTGCCAGCAGCTTAGGGGGCTCTAACTATGGCTACACCTTC; cdr3_aa: CASSLGGSNYGYTF
j_call: TRBJ2-7; d_call: -; clone_size: once; v_call: TRBV19; cdr3_nt: TGTGCCAGTAGTGCGGAACTAGCTGGGCCCTACGAGCAGTACTTC; cdr3_aa: CASSAELAGPYEQYF
j_call: TRBJ1-2; d_call: -; clone_size: -; v_call: TRBV6-1; cdr3_nt: TGTGCCAGCAGGTCAGCGGGTGCCAGTAACTATGGCTACACCTTC; cdr3_aa: CASRSAGASNYGYTF
j_call: TRBJ1-5; d_call: -; clone_size: -; v_call: TRBV5-4; cdr3_nt: TGTGCCAGCAGCTTGGCGCCAGGTAGCAATCAGCCCCAGCATTTT; cdr3_aa: CASSLAPGSNQPQHF
j_call: TRBJ2-3; d_call: TRBD2; clone_size: -; v_call: TRBV11-2; cdr3_nt: TGTGCCAGCAGCTCAAAGCGGGGGGGCCTGGGCACAGATACGCAGTATTTT; cdr3_aa: CASSSKRGGLGTDTQYF
j_call: TRBJ1-1; d_call: TRBD1; clone_size: -; v_call: TRBV28; cdr3_nt: TGTGCCAGCAGACACAGGGGGCTAATGAACACTGAAGCTTTCTTT; cdr3_aa: CASRHRGLMNTEAFF
j_call: TRBJ1-4; d_call: TRBD1; clone_size: -; v_call: TRBV6-5; cdr3_nt: TGTGCCAGCAGAACAGGGGGCAGGGGTGAAAAACTGTTTTTT; cdr3_aa: CASRTGGRGEKLFF
j_call: TRBJ1-1; d_call: -; clone_size: -; v_call: TRBV7-6; cdr3_nt: TGTGCCAGCAGTCTGACAAAGAACACTGAAGCTTTCTTT; cdr3_aa: CASSLTKNTEAFF
j_call: TRBJ1-1; d_call: -; clone_size: once; v_call: TRBV13; cdr3_nt: TGTGCCAGCAGCTTATGGACAGAGAACACTGAAGCTTTCTTT; cdr3_aa: CASSLWTENTEAFF
j_call: TRBJ2-2; d_call: TRBD1; clone_size: -; v_call: TRBV30; cdr3_nt: TGTGCCACCCAAAGGACAGGGGGCAACGCCGGGGAGCTGTTTTTT; cdr3_aa: CATQRTGGNAGELFF
j_call: TRBJ1-5; d_call: -; clone_size: -; v_call: TRBV7-8; cdr3_nt: TGTGCCAGCAGCTTACATCGTAGAAGTTCTAGCAATCAGCCCCAGCATTTT; cdr3_aa: CASSLHRRSSSNQPQHF
j_call: TRBJ2-3; d_call: TRBD2; clone_size: -; v_call: TRBV5-1; cdr3_nt: TGCGCCAGCAGCTCGACTAGCGGGGTCTCCACAGATACGCAGTATTTT; cdr3_aa: CASSSTSGVSTDTQYF
j_call: TRBJ1-4; d_call: TRBD1; clone_size: -; v_call: TRBV9; cdr3_nt: TGTGCCAGCAGCGTAGTGCCGACAGGGAGGTTGACTAATGAAAAACTGTTTTTT; cdr3_aa: CASSVVPTGRLTNEKLFF
j_call: TRBJ1-1; d_call: -; clone_size: -; v_call: TRBV5-4; cdr3_nt: TGTGCCAGCAGCCGACAGGTGCTGGCTGAAGCTTTCTTT; cdr3_aa: CASSRQVLAEAFF
j_call: TRBJ1-6; d_call: -; clone_size: -; v_call: TRBV9; cdr3_nt: TGTGCCAGCAGCCTTAGTAGCAGCGCCTCCTATAATTCCCCCCTCCACTTT; cdr3_aa: CASSLSSSASYNSPLHF
j_call: TRBJ1-2; d_call: -; clone_size: -; v_call: TRBV10-1; cdr3_nt: TGCGCCAGTTGCGAACAGGCCAACTATGGCTACACCTTC; cdr3_aa: CASCEQANYGYTF
j_call: TRBJ1-1; d_call: -; clone_size: -; v_call: TRBV6-5; cdr3_nt: TGTGCCAGCAGTTTGACACGTCAGAACACTGAAGCTTTCTTT; cdr3_aa: CASSLTRQNTEAFF
j_call: TRBJ2-5; d_call: -; clone_size: -; v_call: TRBV2; cdr3_nt: TGTGCCAGCAATGACCCAGGGGCCCTAAAAGAGACCCAGTACTTC; cdr3_aa: CASNDPGALKETQYF
j_call: TRBJ1-3; d_call: TRBD1; clone_size: -; v_call: TRBV6-5; cdr3_nt: TGTGCCAGCAGTTCGACGGGACAGGGGACCGGAAACACCATATATTTT; cdr3_aa: CASSSTGQGTGNTIYF
j_call: TRBJ1-6; d_call: -; clone_size: -; v_call: TRBV5-4; cdr3_nt: TGTGCCAGCAGCCATGCAGGGAAAAATTCACCCCTCCACTTT; cdr3_aa: CASSHAGKNSPLHF
j_call: TRBJ1-5; d_call: -; clone_size: -; v_call: TRBV6-1; cdr3_nt: TGTGCCAGCAGTGAATTTCAGGGAAGCAATCAGCCCCAGCATTTT; cdr3_aa: CASSEFQGSNQPQHF
j_call: TRBJ2-3; d_call: -; clone_size: -; v_call: TRBV10-1; cdr3_nt: TGCGCCAGCAGCCTAGGAATAGATACGCAGTATTTT; cdr3_aa: CASSLGIDTQYF
j_call: TRBJ1-4; d_call: TRBD1; clone_size: -; v_call: TRBV4-1; cdr3_nt: TGCGCCAGCAGCCAAGGTCGTCGACAGGGTTCTAATGAAAAACTGTTTTTT; cdr3_aa: CASSQGRRQGSNEKLFF
j_call: TRBJ2-7; d_call: -; clone_size: -; v_call: TRBV6-5; cdr3_nt: TGTGCCAGCAGTTGGCAGACTAGCTCCTACGAGCAGTACTTC; cdr3_aa: CASSWQTSSYEQYF
j_call: TRBJ1-2; d_call: -; clone_size: -; v_call: TRBV6-5; cdr3_nt: TGTGCCAGCAGTCATGTCGAAGGGGCAGAAACCTTC; cdr3_aa: CASSHVEGAETF